This entry lists 23 T cell receptor beta chains sequenced from one sample in a study of blood T cell repertoires in COVID-19 (dated by TCRdb to the early 2020s). Library preparation employed the immunoSEQ multiplex PCR assay. TCRdb provides this immuneACCESS table in a form limited to in-frame rearrangements. Some clones are lacking; in checked studies, under half of them reflect an unresolved V gene, and why the rest are absent is not known. The sample profile shows fewer than 200,000 clones; roughly 91% of them were found once. The ten largest clonotypes hold approximately 4.6% of the sample. The sequenced sample consisted of peripheral blood. The receptors here all came from a woman in her forties or fifties with acute or convalescent COVID-19.

This clone was detected once. This chain connects TRBV30 to TRBJ1-6; 7 bases are a match to TRBD1. The CDR3 runs 14 residues. J lost 8 bases, V lost 4 bases, and 8 bases had no gene match. Germline CDR1 GTSNPN, CDR2 SVGIG (reference sequence). The CDR3 DNA follows: TGTGCCTGGATTGGGTCAGGGGGGTATTCACCCCTCCACTTT. It codes for CAWIGSGGYSPLHF.

The gene calls are TRBV27 and TRBJ2-2; 10 nucleotides align to TRBD2. V gave up 10 bases and J gave up 8 bases; unmatched junction bases: 10. The V gene's germline CDR1 is MNHEY and CDR2 SMNVEV (reference sequence). The CDR3 consists of 14 residues. CDR3 protein: CATERTSGRGELFF. CDR3 nucleotides: TGTGCCACCGAACGGACTAGCGGAAGGGGGGAGCTGTTTTTT.

This chain connects TRBV7-3 to TRBJ2-3, with 13 bases fitting TRBD2. Unmatched junction bases numbered 4, after V lost 5 bases and J lost 2 bases. The length of the CDR3 is 16 residues. Germline V gene lookup returns CDR1 SGHTA and CDR2 FQGTGA. DNA for the CDR3: TGTGCCAGCAGCCCGACTAGCGGGGGGCCCACAGATACGCAGTATTTT. As protein: CASSPTSGGPTDTQYF.

The chain joins TRBV30 to TRBJ1-2; D is unclear. Trimming shortened V by 2 bases and J by 12 bases, and 16 bases separated the two germline ends. CDR3 length equals 12 residues. CDR1 is GTSNPN and CDR2 is SVGIG in the germline V gene (reference sequence). CDR3 DNA sequence: TGTGCCTGGAGTTCCCCTCAGCGAGGGAACACCTTC. Translated, it gives CAWSSPQRGNTF.

The V call is TRBV4-3, the J call TRBJ1-2; 7 nucleotides align to TRBD1. There are 16 residues in the CDR3. Germline loops: CDR1 LGHNA, CDR2 YSLEER. The V segment lost 2 bases and the J segment 1 base; nucleotides outside the gene matches: 7. The chain's CDR3 is CASSQTTGMSNYGYTF. The DNA of the CDR3 is TGCGCCAGCAGCCAAACGACAGGGATGAGTAACTATGGCTACACCTTC.

The gene calls are TRBV28 and TRBJ1-1; D is undetermined. CDR3 length: 14 amino acids. Looked up from germline, CDR1 is MDHEN and CDR2 is SYDVKM. Trimming stripped 3 bases from V and 0 bases from J, with 8 bases between. CDR3 in amino acids: CASSLWQVNTEAFF. CDR3 DNA: TGTGCCAGCAGTTTGTGGCAGGTGAACACTGAAGCTTTCTTT.

V is TRBV29-1 and J is TRBJ2-1; weak D call: TRBD1 (6 bases). Trimming cost V 3 bases and J 6 bases, with 12 bases left between them. The CDR3 is 13 residues long. Germline V lookup: CDR1 SQVTM, CDR2 ANQGSEA. The CDR3 DNA sequence: TGCAGCGTTGAGAACAGGGTTATCAATGAGCAGTTCTTC. This gives the protein CSVENRVINEQFF.

The CDR3 DNA sequence: TGTGCCAGCAGCTTCGACAGGGACAATGAGCAGTTCTTC. The encoded protein is CASSFDRDNEQFF. The V gene is TRBV7-3, the J gene TRBJ2-1; 7 bases map to TRBD1. CDR1 and CDR2 (germline): SGHTA, FQGTGA. The CDR3 is 13 amino acids. V shed 3 bases and J 5 bases; nucleotides not matched to a gene: 1.

This chain links TRBV24-1 with TRBJ1-4; 10 positions match TRBD1. V was pared by 3 bases and J by 8 bases, with 14 bases of the junction left unmatched. Germline lookup yields CDR1 KGHDR and CDR2 SFDVKD. CDR3 length: 18 amino acids. The CDR3 sequence is CATSDPRQGATPVEKLFF. The CDR3 nucleotides read TGTGCCACCAGTGATCCTCGACAGGGGGCCACTCCTGTGGAAAAACTGTTTTTT.

V is TRBV11-2 and J is TRBJ1-5; maybe TRBD1 (5 bases). Germline V lookup: CDR1 SGHAT, CDR2 FQNNGV. The CDR3 has 14 amino acids. The V gene lost 3 bases and the J gene lost 3 bases, with 9 bases spanning the gap. CDR3 coding DNA: TGTGCCAGCAGCTTCGGGGGACTCAATCAGCCCCAGCATTTT. Residues: CASSFGGLNQPQHF.

This clone appeared once. The chain combines TRBV5-1 with TRBJ1-2, with 7 bases lining up with TRBD1. Germline CDR1 is SGHRS and CDR2 is YFSETQ. There are 15 residues in the CDR3. Germline trimming cut 1 base from V and 5 bases from J; bases unmatched to any gene: 8. The CDR3 protein is CASSLSPAGGYGYTF. The CDR3 bases are TGCGCCAGCAGCTTGTCTCCCGCAGGGGGATATGGCTACACCTTC.

The chain uses TRBV28 and TRBJ2-3; D is ambiguous. Germline V lookup: CDR1 MDHEN, CDR2 SYDVKM. The CDR3 is 13 residues long. V lost 7 bases and J 3 bases, leaving 11 bases between the germline ends. This chain's CDR3 is CASMVRWTDTQYF. As DNA, the CDR3 is TGTGCCAGCATGGTGCGGTGGACAGATACGCAGTATTTT.

This clone was counted once. The chain links TRBV15 to TRBJ2-1, with 7 bases that match TRBD2. Germline lookup yields CDR1 LNHNV and CDR2 YYDKDF (reference sequence). CDR3 size: 13 residues. Unmatched junction bases numbered 6, after V lost 6 bases and J lost 7 bases. The CDR3 loop reads CATRGQGGNEQFF. The CDR3 DNA follows: TGTGCCACCAGGGGCCAGGGAGGGAATGAGCAGTTCTTC.

V gene TRBV28 combines with J gene TRBJ1-5; 9 nucleotides agree with TRBD1. Germline trimming cut 2 bases from V and 6 bases from J; bases unmatched to any gene: 5. In germline, CDR1 is MDHEN, CDR2 SYDVKM. This CDR3 has 15 residues. For the CDR3, the DNA is TGTGCCAGCAGTTTAGCGGGACAGGGCACTCAGCCCCAGCATTTT. Protein sequence: CASSLAGQGTQPQHF.

The rearrangement joins TRBV2 to TRBJ1-1; D not certain. V was trimmed by 5 bases and J by 2 bases, leaving 9 bases between them. The CDR3 spans 13 residues. Per the germline V gene, CDR1 is SNHLY and CDR2 is FYNNEI. CDR3 amino acids: CASSSEFNTEAFF. The CDR3 DNA reads as TGTGCCAGCAGTTCAGAATTTAACACTGAAGCTTTCTTT.

This chain connects TRBV28 to TRBJ2-5, with D possibly TRBD2 on 6 matching bases. This CDR3 spans 15 amino acids. The germline V and J ends were trimmed by 7 bases and 1 base, with 16 bases remaining between them. In germline, CDR1 is MDHEN, CDR2 SYDVKM. CDR3 in DNA: TGTGCCAGCAACCCCCTCCCGGGAGCCCAAGAGACCCAGTACTTC. Translating gives CASNPLPGAQETQYF.

The chain combines TRBV29-1 with TRBJ1-2; a weak D match, TRBD1 (5 bases). The CDR3 length is 12 residues. V was trimmed by 8 bases and J by 6 bases, leaving 16 bases between them. Per the germline V gene, CDR1 is SQVTM and CDR2 is ANQGSEA. DNA for the CDR3: TGCAGCTTCGAAAACAGGAGGGATGGCTACACCTTC. Its protein product is CSFENRRDGYTF. Complete variable domain (other parts from reference TRBV29-1 and TRBJ1-2): SAVISQKPSRDICQRGTSLTIQCQVDSQVTMMFWYRQQPGQSLTLIATANQGSEATYESGFVIDKFPISRPNLTFSTLTVSNMSPEDSSIYLCSFENRRDGYTFGSGTRLTVV.

This clone has only one observation. This chain links TRBV21-1 with TRBJ1-2. TRBV21-1 is labeled a pseudogene. The CDR3 is 11 residues long. The CDR3 coding sequence is TGTGCCAGCAAGAGAAACTATGGCTACACCTTC. Residues: CASKRNYGYTF.

V is TRBV3-1 (or the pseudogene TRBV3-2) and J is TRBJ1-4, with 11 positions matching TRBD1. The CDR3 length is 16 residues. In germline, CDR1 is LGHDT, CDR2 YNNKEL (reference sequence). The V and J ends lost 4 bases and 8 bases, in that order; junction bases with no gene match: 9. CDR3 sequence (DNA): TGTGCCAGCAGCCTCAGGGGACAGGGGGGAGGCGAAAAACTGTTTTTT. Amino acid sequence: CASSLRGQGGGEKLFF.

The chain is built from TRBV10-2 and TRBJ1-2, with a tentative D call TRBD1 (5 bases). With 0 bases removed from V and 8 bases from J, the gap between germline ends came to 13 bases. The CDR3 consists of 14 residues. Germline loops: CDR1 WSHSY, CDR2 SAAADI. As DNA, the CDR3 is TGCGCCAGCAGTGAGTCTGGGGGGGGGAGAGGCTACACCTTC. Its protein is CASSESGGGRGYTF.

This sequence joins TRBV19 and TRBJ2-6; D is unresolved. Trimming removed 3 bases at V and 5 bases at J, with 14 bases between. In germline, CDR1 is LNHDA, CDR2 SQIVND (reference sequence). The length of the CDR3 is 16 residues. CDR3 DNA sequence: TGTGCCAGTAGTATGGTACGGAGCACTAGGGCCAACGTCCTGACTTTC. Translated: CASSMVRSTRANVLTF.

The chain employs TRBV19 and TRBJ2-1; 7 positions agree with TRBD2. CDR3 length: 15 residues. Germline CDR1 is LNHDA and CDR2 is SQIVND (reference sequence). Unmatched junction bases numbered 8, after V lost 3 bases and J lost 6 bases. CDR3 coding DNA: TGTGCCAGTAGTATGCCGCGGGAGTTAGCCAATGAGCAGTTCTTC. Its translation is CASSMPRELANEQFF.

This clone was observed a single time. The genes are TRBV7-8 and TRBJ2-7; D unclear. The CDR3 is 14 amino acids. Trimming stripped 3 bases from V and 4 bases from J, with 13 bases between. Germline assignment: CDR1 SGHVS and CDR2 FQNEAQ. CDR3 protein: CASSFTSDGYEQYF. Written as DNA, the CDR3 is TGTGCCAGCAGCTTTACAAGTGATGGTTACGAGCAGTACTTC.